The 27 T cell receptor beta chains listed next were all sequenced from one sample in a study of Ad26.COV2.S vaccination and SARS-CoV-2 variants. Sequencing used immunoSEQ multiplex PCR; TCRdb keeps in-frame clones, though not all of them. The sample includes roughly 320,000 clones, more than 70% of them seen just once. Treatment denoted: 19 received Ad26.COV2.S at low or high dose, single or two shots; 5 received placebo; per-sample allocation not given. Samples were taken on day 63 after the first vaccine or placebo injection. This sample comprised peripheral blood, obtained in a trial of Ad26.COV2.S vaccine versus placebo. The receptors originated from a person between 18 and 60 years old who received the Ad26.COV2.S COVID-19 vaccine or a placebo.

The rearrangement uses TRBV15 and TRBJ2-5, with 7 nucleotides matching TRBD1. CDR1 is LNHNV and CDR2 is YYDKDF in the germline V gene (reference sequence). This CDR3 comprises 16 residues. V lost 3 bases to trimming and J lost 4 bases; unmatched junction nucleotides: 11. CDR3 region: CATSRSFTGAGETQYF. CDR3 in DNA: TGTGCCACCAGCAGGTCGTTTACAGGGGCGGGAGAGACCCAGTACTTC.

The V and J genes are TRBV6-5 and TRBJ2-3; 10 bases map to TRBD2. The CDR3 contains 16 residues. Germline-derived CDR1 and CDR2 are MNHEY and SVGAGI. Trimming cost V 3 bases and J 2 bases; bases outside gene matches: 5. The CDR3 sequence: CASSYSSGGDTDTQYF. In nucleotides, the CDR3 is TGTGCCAGCAGTTATTCAAGCGGGGGGGACACAGATACGCAGTATTTT.

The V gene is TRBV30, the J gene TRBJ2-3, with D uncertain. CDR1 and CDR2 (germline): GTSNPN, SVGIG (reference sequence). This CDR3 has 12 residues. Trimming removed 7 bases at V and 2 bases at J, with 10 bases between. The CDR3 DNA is TGTGCCTTAGACTGGTTCACAGATACGCAGTATTTT. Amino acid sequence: CALDWFTDTQYF.

CDR3 sequence reads: CASSRNRGEGRTEAFF. Here the CDR3 DNA reads TGTGCCAGCAGCCGTAACCGTGGAGAGGGGCGGACTGAAGCTTTCTTT. The chain couples TRBV11-2 to TRBJ1-1; weak D call: TRBD1 (5 bases). The germline V gene has CDR1 SGHAT and CDR2 FQNNGV. The V and J ends lost 5 bases and 5 bases respectively, with 21 bases between them. This CDR3 is 16 amino acids long.

The CDR3 coding sequence is TGTGCCAGCAGCAAGGGCCCTCTGCGGGGGCGGGGCTATATCCATGAGCAGTTCTTC. The encoded protein is CASSKGPLRGRGYIHEQFF. The rearrangement joins TRBV7-7 to TRBJ2-1; a weak D match, TRBD2 (7 bases). V dropped 5 bases and J dropped 8 bases, with 31 bases sitting between them. Germline CDR1 and CDR2: SSHAT and FNYEAQ (reference sequence). CDR3 size: 19 residues.

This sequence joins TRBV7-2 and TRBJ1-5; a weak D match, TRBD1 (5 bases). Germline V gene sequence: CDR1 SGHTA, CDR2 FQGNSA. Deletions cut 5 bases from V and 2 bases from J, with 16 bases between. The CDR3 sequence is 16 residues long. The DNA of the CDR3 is TGTGCCAGCAGCCCCAGACGGGGGGATGGCAATCAGCCCCAGCATTTT. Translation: CASSPRRGDGNQPQHF.

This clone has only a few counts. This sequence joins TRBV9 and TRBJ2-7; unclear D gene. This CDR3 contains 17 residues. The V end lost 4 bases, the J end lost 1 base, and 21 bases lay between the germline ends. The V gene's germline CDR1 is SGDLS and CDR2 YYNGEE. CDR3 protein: CASSRLLDALLSYEQYF. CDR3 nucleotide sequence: TGTGCCAGCAGCCGCCTTTTGGACGCACTATTATCCTACGAGCAGTACTTC.

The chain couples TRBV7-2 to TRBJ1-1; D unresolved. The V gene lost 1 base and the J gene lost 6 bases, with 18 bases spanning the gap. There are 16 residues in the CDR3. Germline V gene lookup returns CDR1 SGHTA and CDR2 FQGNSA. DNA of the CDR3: TGTGCCAGCAGCTTAGAGTTTTACAGAACCGCCGCTGAAGCTTTCTTT. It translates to CASSLEFYRTAAEAFF.

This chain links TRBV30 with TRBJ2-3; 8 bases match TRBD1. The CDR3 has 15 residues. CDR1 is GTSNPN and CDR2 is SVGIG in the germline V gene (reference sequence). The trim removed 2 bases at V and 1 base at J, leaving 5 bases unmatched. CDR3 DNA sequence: TGTGCCTGGAGTTACCCGGGACAGGGCACAGATACGCAGTATTTT. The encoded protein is CAWSYPGQGTDTQYF.

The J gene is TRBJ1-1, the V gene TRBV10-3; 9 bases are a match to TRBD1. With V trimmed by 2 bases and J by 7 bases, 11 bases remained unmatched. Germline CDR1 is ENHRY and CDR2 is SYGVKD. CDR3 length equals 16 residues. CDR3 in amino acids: CAISEGQGLLKGEAFF. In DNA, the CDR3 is TGTGCCATCAGTGAGGGACAGGGGCTCCTAAAGGGTGAAGCTTTCTTT.

The CDR3 loop reads CASSAQQGTEAFF. In DNA form, the CDR3 reads TGCGCCAGCAGCGCGCAACAGGGGACTGAAGCTTTCTTT. V gene TRBV5-1 combines with J gene TRBJ1-1; 7 nucleotides line up with TRBD1. Germline CDR1 SGHRS, CDR2 YFSETQ. This CDR3 has 13 amino acids. V dropped 4 bases and J dropped 5; count of bases not matched to a gene: 5.

The CDR3 nucleotides are TGCGCCAGCAGCCAAGATCTTTCGGCTAGCGGGGCTACTAGCACAGATACGCAGTATTTT. Its protein product is CASSQDLSASGATSTDTQYF. This chain joins TRBV4-3 and TRBJ2-3, with TRBD2 matching over 9 bases. Trimming took 0 bases from V and 0 from J; bases not matched to a gene: 13. Germline assignment: CDR1 LGHNA and CDR2 YSLEER. The CDR3 loop spans 20 amino acids.

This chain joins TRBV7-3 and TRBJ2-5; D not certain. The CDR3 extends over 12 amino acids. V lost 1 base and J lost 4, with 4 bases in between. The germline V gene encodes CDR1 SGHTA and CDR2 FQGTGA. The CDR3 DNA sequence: TGTGCCAGCAGCTTAAAGGGAGAGACCCAGTACTTC. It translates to CASSLKGETQYF.

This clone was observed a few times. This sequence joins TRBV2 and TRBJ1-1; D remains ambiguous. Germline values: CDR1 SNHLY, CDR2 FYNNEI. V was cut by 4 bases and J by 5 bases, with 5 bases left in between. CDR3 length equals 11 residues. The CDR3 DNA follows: TGTGCCAGCAGTGGGGAGACTGAAGCTTTCTTT. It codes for CASSGETEAFF.

CDR3 loop: CASSVDLPNYGYTF. DNA for the CDR3: TGTGCCAGCAGTGTGGATCTTCCTAACTATGGCTACACCTTC. The chain is built from TRBV2 and TRBJ1-2; D unclear. This CDR3 comprises 14 residues. V lost 4 bases to trimming and J lost 0 bases, with 9 bases between them. CDR1 and CDR2 (germline): SNHLY, FYNNEI.

This chain's CDR3 is CASSIGTGYQPQHF. The CDR3 bases are TGTGCCAGCAGTATCGGGACAGGGTACCAGCCCCAGCATTTT. This sequence joins TRBV2 and TRBJ1-5; 9 bases line up with TRBD1. The V gene end was trimmed by 5 bases and the J gene end by 7 bases; junction bases not matched to a gene: 6. The CDR3 is made up of 14 amino acids. Germline V gives CDR1 SNHLY, CDR2 FYNNEI.

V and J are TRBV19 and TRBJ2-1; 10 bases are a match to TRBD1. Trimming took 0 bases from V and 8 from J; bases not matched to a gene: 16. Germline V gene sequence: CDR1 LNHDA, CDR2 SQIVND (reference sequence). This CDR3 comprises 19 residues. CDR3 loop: CASSIDRPDRGRKFDEQFF. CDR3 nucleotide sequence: TGTGCCAGTAGTATAGATCGACCAGACAGGGGGCGAAAATTCGATGAGCAGTTCTTC.

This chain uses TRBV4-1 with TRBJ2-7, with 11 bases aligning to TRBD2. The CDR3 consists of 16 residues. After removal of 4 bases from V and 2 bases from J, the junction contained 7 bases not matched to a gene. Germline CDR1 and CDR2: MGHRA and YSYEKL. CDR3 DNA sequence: TGCGCCAGCAGCCTAGCGGGGGGGCCTAGTACCTACGAGCAGTACTTC. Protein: CASSLAGGPSTYEQYF.

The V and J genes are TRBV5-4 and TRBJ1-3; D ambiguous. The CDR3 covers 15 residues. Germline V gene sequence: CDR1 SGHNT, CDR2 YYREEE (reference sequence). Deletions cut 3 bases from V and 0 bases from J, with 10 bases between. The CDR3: CASSSAPDSGNTIYF. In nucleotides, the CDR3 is TGTGCCAGCAGCTCCGCTCCTGACTCTGGAAACACCATATATTTT.

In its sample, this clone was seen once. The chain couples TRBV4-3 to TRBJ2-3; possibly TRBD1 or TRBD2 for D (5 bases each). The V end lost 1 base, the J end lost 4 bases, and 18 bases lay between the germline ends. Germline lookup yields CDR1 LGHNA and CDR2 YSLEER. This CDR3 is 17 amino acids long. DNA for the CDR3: TGCGCCAGCAGCCAAGCTACTGGGGCAGGAGGCGCAGATACGCAGTATTTT. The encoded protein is CASSQATGAGGADTQYF.

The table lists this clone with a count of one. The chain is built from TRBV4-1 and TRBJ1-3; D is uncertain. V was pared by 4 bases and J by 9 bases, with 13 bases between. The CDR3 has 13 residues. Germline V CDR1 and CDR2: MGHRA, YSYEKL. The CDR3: CASSPPQMATIYF. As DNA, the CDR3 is TGCGCCAGCAGCCCCCCCCAAATGGCCACCATATATTTT.

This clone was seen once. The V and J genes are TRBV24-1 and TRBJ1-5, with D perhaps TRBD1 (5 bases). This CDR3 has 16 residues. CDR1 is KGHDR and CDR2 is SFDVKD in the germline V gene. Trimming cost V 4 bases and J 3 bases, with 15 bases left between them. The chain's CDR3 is CATSERVGHYNQPQHF. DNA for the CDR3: TGTGCCACCAGTGAACGAGTGGGGCATTACAATCAGCCCCAGCATTTT.

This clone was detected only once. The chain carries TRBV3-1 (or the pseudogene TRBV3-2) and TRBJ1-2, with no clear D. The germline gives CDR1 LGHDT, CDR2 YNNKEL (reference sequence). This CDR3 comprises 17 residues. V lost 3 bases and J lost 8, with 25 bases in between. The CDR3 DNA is TGTGCCAGCAGCCAGCTGTCGTCGGTGGGCCTTTTCGGCGGCTACACCTTC. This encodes CASSQLSSVGLFGGYTF.

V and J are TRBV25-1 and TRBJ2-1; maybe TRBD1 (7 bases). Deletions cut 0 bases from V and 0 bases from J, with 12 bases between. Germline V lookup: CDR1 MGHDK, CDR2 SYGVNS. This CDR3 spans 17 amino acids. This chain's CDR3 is CASSEYWGDSSYNEQFF. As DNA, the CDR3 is TGTGCCAGCAGTGAATATTGGGGGGACAGCTCCTACAATGAGCAGTTCTTC.

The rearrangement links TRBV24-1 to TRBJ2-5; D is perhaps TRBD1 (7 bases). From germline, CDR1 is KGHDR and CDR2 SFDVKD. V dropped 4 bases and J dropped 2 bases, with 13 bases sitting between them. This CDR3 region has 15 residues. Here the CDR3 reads CATSDAGQPQETQYF. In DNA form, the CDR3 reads TGTGCCACCAGTGACGCGGGACAGCCACAAGAGACCCAGTACTTC.

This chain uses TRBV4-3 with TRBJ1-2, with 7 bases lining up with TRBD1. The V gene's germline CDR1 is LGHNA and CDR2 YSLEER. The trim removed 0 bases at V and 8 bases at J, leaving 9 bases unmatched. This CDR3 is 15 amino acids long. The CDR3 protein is CASSQDRKGASGYTF. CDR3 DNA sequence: TGCGCCAGCAGCCAAGATAGAAAGGGGGCGAGCGGCTACACCTTC.

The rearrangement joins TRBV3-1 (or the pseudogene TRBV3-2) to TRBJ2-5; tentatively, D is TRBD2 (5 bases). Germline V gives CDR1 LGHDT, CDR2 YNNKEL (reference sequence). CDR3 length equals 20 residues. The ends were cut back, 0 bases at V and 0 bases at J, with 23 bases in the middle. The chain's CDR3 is CASSQDLGLDGTSYQETQYF. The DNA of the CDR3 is TGTGCCAGCAGCCAAGATCTTGGACTGGACGGAACCTCTTACCAAGAGACCCAGTACTTC.